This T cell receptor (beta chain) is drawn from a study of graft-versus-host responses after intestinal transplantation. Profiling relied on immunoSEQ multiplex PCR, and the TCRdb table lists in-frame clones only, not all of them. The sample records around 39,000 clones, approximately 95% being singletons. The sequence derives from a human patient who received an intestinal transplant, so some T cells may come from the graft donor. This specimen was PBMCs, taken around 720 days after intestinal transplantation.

The CDR3 reads CASSPRLAGLPDTQYF. DNA for the CDR3: TGTGCCAGCAGCCCCCGACTAGCGGGGCTACCAGATACGCAGTATTTT. The chain joins TRBV11-2 to TRBJ2-3; 11 nucleotides align to TRBD2. CDR1 is SGHAT and CDR2 is FQNNGV in the germline V gene. V dropped 5 bases and J dropped 4; count of bases not matched to a gene: 8. This CDR3 is built from 16 residues.